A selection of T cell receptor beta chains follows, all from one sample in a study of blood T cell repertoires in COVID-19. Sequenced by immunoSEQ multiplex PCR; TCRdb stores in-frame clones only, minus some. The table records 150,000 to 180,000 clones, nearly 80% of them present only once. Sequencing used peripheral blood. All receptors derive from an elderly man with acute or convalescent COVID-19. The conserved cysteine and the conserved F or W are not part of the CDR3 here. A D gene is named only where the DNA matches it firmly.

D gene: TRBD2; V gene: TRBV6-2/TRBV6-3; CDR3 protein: ASSRSGGPLDTQY
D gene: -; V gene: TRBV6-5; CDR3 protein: ASSYSISQNNSPLH
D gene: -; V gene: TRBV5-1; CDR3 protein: ASSPEIGVNTIY
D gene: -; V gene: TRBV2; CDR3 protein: ASSEQGLGYT
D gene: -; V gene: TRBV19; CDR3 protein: ASSIGGSNTGELF
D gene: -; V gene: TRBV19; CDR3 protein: ASSSQGRETQY
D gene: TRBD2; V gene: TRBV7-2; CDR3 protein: ASSFSGTSKYQETQY
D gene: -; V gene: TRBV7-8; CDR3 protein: ASSLFRANTEAF
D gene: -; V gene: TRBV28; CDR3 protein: ASTGTSEKLF
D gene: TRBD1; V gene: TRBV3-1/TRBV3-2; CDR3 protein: ASSQGWTGVQTQY
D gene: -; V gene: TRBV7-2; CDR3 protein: ASAGAGARGETQY
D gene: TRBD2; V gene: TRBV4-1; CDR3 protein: ASSGQLAGSSTDTQY
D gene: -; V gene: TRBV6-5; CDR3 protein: ASSRRGETQY
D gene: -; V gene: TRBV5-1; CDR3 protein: ASSPAPSRGYNEKLF
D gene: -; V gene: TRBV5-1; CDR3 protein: ASSLAGPNQPQH
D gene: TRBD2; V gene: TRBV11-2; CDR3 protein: ASSLKRGNNNEQF
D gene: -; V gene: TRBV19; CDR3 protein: ASRSRGGMGEAF
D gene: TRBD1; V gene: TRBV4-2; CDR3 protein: ASSQTGTGDYEQY
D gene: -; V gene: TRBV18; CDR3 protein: ASSPTQGSNGYT
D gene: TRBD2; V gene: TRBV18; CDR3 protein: ASSPPLAGGRDTQY
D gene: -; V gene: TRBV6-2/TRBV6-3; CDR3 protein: ASSSRAGPYSNQPQH
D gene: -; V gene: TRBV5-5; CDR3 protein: ASSLVVVADNNEQF
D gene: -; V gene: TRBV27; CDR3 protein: ASRPGHLSWGYT
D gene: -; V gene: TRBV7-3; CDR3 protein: ASSLAIPGRNEQF
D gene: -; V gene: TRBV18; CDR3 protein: ASSPTVPDSPLH
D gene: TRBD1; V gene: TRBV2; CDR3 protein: ASSGTGVRVGGYT
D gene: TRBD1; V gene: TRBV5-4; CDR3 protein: ASSPPGGAAETQY
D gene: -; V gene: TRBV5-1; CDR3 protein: ASSGTIYGYT
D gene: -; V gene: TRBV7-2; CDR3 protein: ASSLSRRTDTQY
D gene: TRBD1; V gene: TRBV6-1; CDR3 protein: ASRRQGFGNTEAF
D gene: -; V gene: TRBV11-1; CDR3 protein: ASSLAPSQETQY
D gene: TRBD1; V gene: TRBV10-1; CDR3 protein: ASLYRQGNYGYT
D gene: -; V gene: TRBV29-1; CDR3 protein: SVERQNTGELF
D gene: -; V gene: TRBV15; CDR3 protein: ATSSNPGGTDTQY
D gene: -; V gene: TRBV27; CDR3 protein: ASSLLRGNQPQH
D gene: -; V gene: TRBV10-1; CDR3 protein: ASRNTNTGELF
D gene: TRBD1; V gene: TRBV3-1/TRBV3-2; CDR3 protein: ASSQDGTAEAF
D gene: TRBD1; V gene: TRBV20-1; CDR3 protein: SASFVGTGNQETQY
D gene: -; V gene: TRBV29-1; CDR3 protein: SVGRQALSPNTGELF
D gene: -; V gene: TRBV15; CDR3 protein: ATSTRLAGANVLT
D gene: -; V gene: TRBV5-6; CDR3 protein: ASSLGGGAYNEQF
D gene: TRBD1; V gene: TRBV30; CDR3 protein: AWSGGWDRVAGGELF
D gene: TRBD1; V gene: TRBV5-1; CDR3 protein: ASSGGTGGGTQY